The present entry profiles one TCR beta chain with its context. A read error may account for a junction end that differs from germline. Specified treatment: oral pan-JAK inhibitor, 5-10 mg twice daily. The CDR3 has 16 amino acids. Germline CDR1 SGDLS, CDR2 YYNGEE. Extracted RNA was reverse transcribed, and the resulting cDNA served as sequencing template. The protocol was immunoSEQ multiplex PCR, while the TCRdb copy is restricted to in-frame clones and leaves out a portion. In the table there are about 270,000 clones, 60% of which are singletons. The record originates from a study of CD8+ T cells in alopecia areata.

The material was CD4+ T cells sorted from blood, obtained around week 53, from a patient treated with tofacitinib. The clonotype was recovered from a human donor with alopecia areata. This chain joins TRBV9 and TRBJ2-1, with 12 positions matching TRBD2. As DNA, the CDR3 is TGTGCCAGCAGCGTAGCTAGCGGGGGGGCCTATAATGAGCAGTTCTTC. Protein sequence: CASSVASGGAYNEQFF.